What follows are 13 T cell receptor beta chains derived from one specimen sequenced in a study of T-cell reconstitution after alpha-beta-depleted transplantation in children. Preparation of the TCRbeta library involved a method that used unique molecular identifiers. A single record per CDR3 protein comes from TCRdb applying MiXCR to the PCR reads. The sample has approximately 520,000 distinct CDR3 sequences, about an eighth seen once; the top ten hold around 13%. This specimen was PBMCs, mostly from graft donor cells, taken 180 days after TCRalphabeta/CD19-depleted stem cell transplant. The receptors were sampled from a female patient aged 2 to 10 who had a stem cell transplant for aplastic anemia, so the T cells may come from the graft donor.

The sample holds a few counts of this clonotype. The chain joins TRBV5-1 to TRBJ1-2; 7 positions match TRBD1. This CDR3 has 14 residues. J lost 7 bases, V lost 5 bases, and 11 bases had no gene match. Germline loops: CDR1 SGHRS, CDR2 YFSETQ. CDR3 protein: CASRRDSLQGGYTF. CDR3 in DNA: TGCGCCAGCAGGCGGGACAGCCTTCAGGGTGGCTACACCTTC.

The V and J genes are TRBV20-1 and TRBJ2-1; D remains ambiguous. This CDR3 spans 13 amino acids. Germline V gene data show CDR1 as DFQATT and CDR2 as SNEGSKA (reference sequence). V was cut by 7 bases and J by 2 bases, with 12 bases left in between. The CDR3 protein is CSVLPGPYNEQFF. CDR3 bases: TGCAGTGTACTGCCCGGGCCCTACAATGAGCAGTTCTTC.

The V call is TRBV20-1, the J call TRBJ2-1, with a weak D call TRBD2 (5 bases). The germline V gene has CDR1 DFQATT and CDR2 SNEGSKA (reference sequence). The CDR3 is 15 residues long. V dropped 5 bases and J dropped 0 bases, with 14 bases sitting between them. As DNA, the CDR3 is TGCAGTGCTGCCCTCGGACTTGACTCCTACAATGAGCAGTTCTTC. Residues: CSAALGLDSYNEQFF.

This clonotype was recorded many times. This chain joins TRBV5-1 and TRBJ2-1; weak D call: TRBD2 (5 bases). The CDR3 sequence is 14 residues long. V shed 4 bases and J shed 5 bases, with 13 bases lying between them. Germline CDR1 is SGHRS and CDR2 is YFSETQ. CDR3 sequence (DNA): TGCGCCAGCAGCCGGGAACGGGAAAACAATGAGCAGTTCTTC. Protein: CASSRERENNEQFF.

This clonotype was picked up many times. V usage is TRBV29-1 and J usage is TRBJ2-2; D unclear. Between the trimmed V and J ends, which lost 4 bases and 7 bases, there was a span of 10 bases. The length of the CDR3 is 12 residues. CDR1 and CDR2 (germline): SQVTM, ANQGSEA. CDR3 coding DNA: TGCAGCGTTGGCCGGGTGAGCGGGGAGCTGTTTTTT. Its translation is CSVGRVSGELFF.

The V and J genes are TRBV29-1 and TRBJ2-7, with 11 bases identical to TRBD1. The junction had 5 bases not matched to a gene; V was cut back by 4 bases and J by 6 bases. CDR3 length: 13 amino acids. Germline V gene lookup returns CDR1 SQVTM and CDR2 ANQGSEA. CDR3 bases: TGCAGCGTTGTTGGGACAGGGGGAGGCGAGCAGTACTTC. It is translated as CSVVGTGGGEQYF.

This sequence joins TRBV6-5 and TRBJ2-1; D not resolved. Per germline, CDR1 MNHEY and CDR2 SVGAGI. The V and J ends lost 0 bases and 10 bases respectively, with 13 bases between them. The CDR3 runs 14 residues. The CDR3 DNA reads TGTGCCAGCAGTTACTCAGGGTTCTCCAAAGAGCAGTTCTTC. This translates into CASSYSGFSKEQFF.

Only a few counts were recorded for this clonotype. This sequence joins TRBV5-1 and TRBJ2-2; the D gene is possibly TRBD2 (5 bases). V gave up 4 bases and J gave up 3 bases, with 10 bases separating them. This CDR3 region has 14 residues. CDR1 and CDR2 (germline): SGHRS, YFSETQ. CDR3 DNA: TGCGCCAGCAGCCCCGCGGACTACACCGGGGAGCTGTTTTTT. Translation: CASSPADYTGELFF.

The CDR3 here is CASSLELAPETQYF. In DNA form, the CDR3 reads TGTGCCAGCAGTTTAGAACTAGCCCCAGAGACCCAGTACTTC. The V gene is TRBV12-3 or TRBV12-4, the J gene TRBJ2-5, with D possibly TRBD2 on 6 matching bases. V was cut by 1 base and J by 4 bases, with 10 bases left in between. The CDR3 covers 14 residues.

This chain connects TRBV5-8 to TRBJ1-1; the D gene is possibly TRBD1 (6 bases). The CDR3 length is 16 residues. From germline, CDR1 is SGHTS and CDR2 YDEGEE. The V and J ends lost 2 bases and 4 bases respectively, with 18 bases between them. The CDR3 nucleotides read TGTGCCAGCAGCTTTCGGCCCCAGACAGGAGCCACTGAAGCTTTCTTT. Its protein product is CASSFRPQTGATEAFF.

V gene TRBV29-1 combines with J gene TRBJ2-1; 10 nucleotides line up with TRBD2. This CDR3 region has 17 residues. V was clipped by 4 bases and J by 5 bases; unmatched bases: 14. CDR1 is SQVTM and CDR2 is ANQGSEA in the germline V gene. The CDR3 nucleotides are TGCAGCGTTGGGTTCGGGACACTAGCGGGACTAGACAATGAGCAGTTCTTC. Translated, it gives CSVGFGTLAGLDNEQFF.

The CDR3 bases are TGCAGTGCTATCCGGGGAAGCAATCAGCCCCAGCATTTT. It codes for CSAIRGSNQPQHF. The chain is built from TRBV20-1 and TRBJ1-5; D gene unclear. Looked up from germline, CDR1 is DFQATT and CDR2 is SNEGSKA (reference sequence). This CDR3 is built from 13 residues. V was cut by 4 bases and J by 1 base, with 8 bases left in between.

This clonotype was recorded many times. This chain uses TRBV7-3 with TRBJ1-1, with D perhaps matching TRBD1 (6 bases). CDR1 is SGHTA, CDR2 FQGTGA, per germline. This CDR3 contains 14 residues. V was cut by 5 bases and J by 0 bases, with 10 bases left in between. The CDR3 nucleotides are TGTGCCAGCAGCACACAGGGCTTGAACACTGAAGCTTTCTTT. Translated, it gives CASSTQGLNTEAFF. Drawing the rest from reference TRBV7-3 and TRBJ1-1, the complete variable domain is GAGVSQTPSNKVTEKGKYVELRCDPISGHTALYWYRQSLGQGPEFLIYFQGTGAADDSGLPNDRFFAVRPEGSVSTLKIQRTERGDSAVYLCASSTQGLNTEAFFGQGTRLTVV.